The 10 T cell receptor beta chains in this list originate from one sample, sequenced in a study of blood T cell repertoires in COVID-19. Produced via immunoSEQ multiplex PCR; TCRdb's table is partial and in-frame only. The table includes 250,000 to 300,000 clones, about 90% detected once. Input material: peripheral blood. The receptors stem from a woman between 25 and 40 years old with COVID-19, enrolled during active disease.

The CDR3 here is CASSLTRREAFF. The CDR3 bases are TGTGCCAGCAGCTTAACGAGGCGGGAAGCTTTCTTT. The V gene is TRBV7-9, the J gene TRBJ1-1; D unresolved. Deletions cut 2 bases from V and 8 bases from J, with 9 bases between. This CDR3 spans 12 amino acids. The germline V gene encodes CDR1 SEHNR and CDR2 FQNEAQ (reference sequence). The variable domain in full, with the rest retrieved from reference TRBV7-9 and TRBJ1-1, is DTGVSQNPRHKITKRGQNVTFRCDPISEHNRLYWYRQTLGQGPEFLTYFQNEAQLEKSRLLSDRFSAERPKGSFSTLEIQRTEQGDSAMYLCASSLTRREAFFGQGTRLTVV.

The rearrangement uses TRBV7-9 and TRBJ1-4; TRBD1 is a possible D gene (6 bases). The CDR3 extends over 16 amino acids. Germline loops: CDR1 SEHNR, CDR2 FQNEAQ (reference sequence). V was trimmed by 5 bases and J by 4 bases, leaving 17 bases between them. CDR3 coding DNA: TGTGCCAGCAGCCACTTTGGGGGCGAGGGTAATGAAAAACTGTTTTTT. Its protein is CASSHFGGEGNEKLFF.

V gene TRBV9 combines with J gene TRBJ2-3, with a possible D match to TRBD2 (6 bases). Germline CDR1 SGDLS, CDR2 YYNGEE. The CDR3 extends over 15 amino acids. V was clipped by 4 bases and J by 6 bases, with 18 bases between them. CDR3 protein: CASSFPGVGRDTQYF. The DNA for the CDR3 is TGTGCCAGCAGCTTCCCCGGGGTTGGGAGGGATACGCAGTATTTT.

The J gene is TRBJ1-2, the V gene TRBV3-1 (or the pseudogene TRBV3-2); 7 bases line up with TRBD1. The CDR3 length is 14 residues. Trimming cost V 0 bases and J 7 bases; bases outside gene matches: 5. CDR1 LGHDT and CDR2 YNNKEL come from the germline V gene (reference sequence). CDR3 residues: CASSQDTGVAGYTF. Here the CDR3 DNA reads TGTGCCAGCAGCCAAGATACAGGGGTGGCTGGCTACACCTTC.

This chain uses TRBV27 with TRBJ1-4; perhaps TRBD1 as D (6 bases). Per germline, CDR1 MNHEY and CDR2 SMNVEV (reference sequence). The CDR3 contains 15 residues. V was trimmed by 6 bases and J by 5 bases, leaving 16 bases between them. The CDR3 DNA reads as TGTGCCAGCAGAGCACCCAGGGACAACAATGAAAAACTGTTTTTT. This encodes CASRAPRDNNEKLFF. The variable domain in full, completed from reference TRBV27 and TRBJ1-4, reads EAQVTQNPRYLITVTGKKLTVTCSQNMNHEYMSWYRQDPGLGLRQIYYSMNVEVTDKGDVPEGYKVSRKEKRNFPLILESPSPNQTSLYFCASRAPRDNNEKLFFGSGTQLSVL.

The chain is built from TRBV6-6 and TRBJ2-2, with TRBD2 matching over 14 bases. The CDR3 runs 16 residues. CDR1 MNHNY and CDR2 SVGAGI come from the germline V gene (reference sequence). Unmatched junction bases numbered 4, after V lost 0 bases and J lost 10 bases. For the CDR3, the DNA is TGTGCCAGCAGTTACTCGACTAGCGGGAGGGCCGCGGAGCTGTTTTTT. It specifies CASSYSTSGRAAELFF.

This clone was counted at least ten times. The chain combines TRBV2 with TRBJ1-2; 7 nucleotides match TRBD1. CDR1 and CDR2 (germline): SNHLY, FYNNEI. The CDR3 runs to 12 residues. The V and J ends lost 5 bases and 6 bases, in that order; junction bases with no gene match: 3. As DNA, the CDR3 is TGTGCCAGCAGTACCGGACAGGATGGCTACACCTTC. It encodes CASSTGQDGYTF.

The chain links TRBV5-1 to TRBJ2-6; a weak D match, TRBD1 (6 bases). Trimming took off 4 bases at V and 0 bases at J, with 11 bases between the two ends. The CDR3 runs to 16 residues. Germline V gives CDR1 SGHRS, CDR2 YFSETQ. The CDR3 protein is CASSAGRGSGANVLTF. CDR3 sequence (DNA): TGCGCCAGCAGCGCCGGCAGGGGCTCTGGGGCCAACGTCCTGACTTTC.

J is TRBJ2-5 and V is TRBV3-1 (or the pseudogene TRBV3-2); D may be TRBD1 (6 bases). The germline V and J ends were trimmed by 1 base and 4 bases, with 16 bases remaining between them. CDR1 and CDR2 from the germline V gene are LGHDT and YNNKEL (reference sequence). This CDR3 is 16 amino acids long. Here the CDR3 reads CASSQGFGGARETQYF. CDR3 nucleotides: TGTGCCAGCAGCCAAGGGTTTGGGGGCGCCCGAGAGACCCAGTACTTC.

The chain joins TRBV6-2 or TRBV6-3 to TRBJ1-2; tentative D call: TRBD1 (5 bases). V was clipped by 5 bases and J by 8 bases, with 18 bases between them. This CDR3 contains 14 residues. CDR1 is MNHEY, CDR2 SVGEGT, per germline. The CDR3 nucleotides are TGTGCCAGCAGTCCCTACTCGGCCGGGGGAGGCTACACCTTC. Protein product: CASSPYSAGGGYTF.